This TCR beta chain originates from a study of blood T cell repertoires in COVID-19. Study context: Donors in the United States, Italy and Spain gave samples during acute or convalescent COVID-19. T cells, B-cell-depleted T cells, or PBMCs supplied cDNA or gDNA.

V gave up 2 bases and J gave up 7 bases, with 12 bases separating them. CDR3 size: 14 residues. Germline values: CDR1 KGHSH, CDR2 LQKENI. Authors' data handling: Scientists estimated how many nucleated cells there were by amplifying reference gene primers. Sequencing was performed with immunoSEQ multiplex PCR; in TCRdb, only in-frame clones are kept and a portion is missing. V, J and clone size were drawn from that table, and D and trimming were deduced from the DNA. Of approximately 290,000 clones listed, around 89% are singletons. The TCR sequence derives from a man aged 25 to 40 with acute or convalescent COVID-19. The sequenced material came from peripheral blood. The chain joins TRBV18 to TRBJ2-1, with D maybe TRBD1 (5 bases). CDR3 sequence reads: CASSPSQGLNEQFF. CDR3 DNA sequence: TGTGCCAGCTCACCATCCCAGGGTCTTAATGAGCAGTTCTTC.